This TCR beta chain was identified in a study of blood T cell repertoires in COVID-19. In the study overall: Sites in the United States, Italy and Spain provided acute and convalescent COVID-19 samples. From T cells, B-cell-depleted T cells, or PBMCs came the material, which was cDNA or gDNA.

Authors' analysis steps: Estimation of nucleated cell counts was performed using reference gene primer amplification. Profiled with immunoSEQ multiplex PCR; TCRdb holds only in-frame clones, not every one. The D gene and trimming were derived from the DNA, and the V and J assignments and clone size from that table. The table lists over 200,000 clones, roughly 91% of them singletons. Grouping used clinical history reported by participants in a survey and questionnaire. Germline CDR1 is MNHEY and CDR2 is SVGAGI. The CDR3 loop spans 14 amino acids. Trimming took off 4 bases at V and 2 bases at J, with 11 bases between the two ends.

The clonotype originates from a woman aged 25 to 39 with acute COVID-19. The material sequenced was PBMCs or T cells enriched from blood (not recorded which). V usage is TRBV6-5 and J usage is TRBJ1-1; D is undetermined. Here the CDR3 reads CASSSGRVNTEAFF. The CDR3 DNA sequence: TGTGCCAGCAGTTCCGGGAGGGTAAACACTGAAGCTTTCTTT.